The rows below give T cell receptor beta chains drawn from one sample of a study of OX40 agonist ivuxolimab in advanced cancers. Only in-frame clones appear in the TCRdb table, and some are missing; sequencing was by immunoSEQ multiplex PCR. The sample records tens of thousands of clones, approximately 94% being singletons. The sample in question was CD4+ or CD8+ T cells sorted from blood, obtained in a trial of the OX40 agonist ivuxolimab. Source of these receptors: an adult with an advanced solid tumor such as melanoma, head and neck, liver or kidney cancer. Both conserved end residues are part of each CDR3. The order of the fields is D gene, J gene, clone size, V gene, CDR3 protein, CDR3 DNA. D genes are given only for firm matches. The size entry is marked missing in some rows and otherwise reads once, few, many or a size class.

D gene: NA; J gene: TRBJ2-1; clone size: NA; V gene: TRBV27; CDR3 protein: CASSPGRGRNEQFF; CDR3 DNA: TGTGCCAGCAGTCCCGGACGCGGTAGAAATGAGCAGTTCTTC
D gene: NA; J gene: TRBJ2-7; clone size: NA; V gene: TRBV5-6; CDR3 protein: CASSDSRTGTYYEQYF; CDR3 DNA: TGTGCCAGCAGCGACAGCAGAACCGGGACTTACTACGAGCAGTACTTC
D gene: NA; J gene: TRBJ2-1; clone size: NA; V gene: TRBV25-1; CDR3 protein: CASSHQALYNEQFF; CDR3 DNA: TGTGCCAGCAGCCACCAGGCACTATACAATGAGCAGTTCTTC
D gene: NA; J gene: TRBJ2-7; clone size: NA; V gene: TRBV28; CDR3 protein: CASSLGELLDGQYF; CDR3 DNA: TGTGCCAGCAGTTTAGGGGAGCTACTGGACGGGCAGTACTTC
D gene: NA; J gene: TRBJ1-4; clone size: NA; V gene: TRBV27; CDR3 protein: CASSSQGLHEKLFF; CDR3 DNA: TGTGCCAGCAGTTCTCAGGGGTTACATGAAAAACTGTTTTTT
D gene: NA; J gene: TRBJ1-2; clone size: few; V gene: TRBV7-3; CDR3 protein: CARDLYGYTF; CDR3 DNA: TGTGCCCGGGACCTCTATGGCTACACCTTC
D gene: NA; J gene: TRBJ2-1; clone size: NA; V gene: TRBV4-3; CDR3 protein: CASSQDSENEQFF; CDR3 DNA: TGCGCCAGCAGCCAGGATAGCGAAAATGAGCAGTTCTTC
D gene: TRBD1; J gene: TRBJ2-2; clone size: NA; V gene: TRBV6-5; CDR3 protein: CASSDVQGAGELFF; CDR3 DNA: TGTGCCAGTAGCGACGTCCAGGGGGCCGGGGAGCTGTTTTTT
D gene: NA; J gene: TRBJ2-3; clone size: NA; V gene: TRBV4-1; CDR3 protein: CASSQGTEKQYF; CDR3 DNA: TGCGCCAGCAGCCAAGGGACGGAGAAGCAGTATTTT
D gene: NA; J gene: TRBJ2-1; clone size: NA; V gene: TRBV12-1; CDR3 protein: CASSFGLAGSDYNEQFF; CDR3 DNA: TGTGCCAGCAGCTTTGGGCTAGCGGGGTCCGACTACAATGAGCAGTTCTTC
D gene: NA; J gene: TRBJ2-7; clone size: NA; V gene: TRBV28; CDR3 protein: CASSPAADYEQYF; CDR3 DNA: TGTGCCAGCAGTCCCGCGGCGGACTACGAGCAGTACTTC
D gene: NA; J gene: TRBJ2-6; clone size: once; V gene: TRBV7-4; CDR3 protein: CASSLTTSSQSRANVLTF; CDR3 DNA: TGTGCCAGCAGCTTGACGACCAGCTCACAAAGTCGGGCCAACGTCCTGACTTTC
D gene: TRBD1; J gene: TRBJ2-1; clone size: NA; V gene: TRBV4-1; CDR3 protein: CASSQTGGLYNEQFF; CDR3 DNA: TGCGCCAGCAGCCAAACAGGGGGTCTTTACAATGAGCAGTTCTTC
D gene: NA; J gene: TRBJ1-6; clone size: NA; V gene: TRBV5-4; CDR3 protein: CASRGGDNYNSPLHF; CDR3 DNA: TGTGCCAGCAGGGGTGGGGACAACTATAATTCACCCCTCCACTTT
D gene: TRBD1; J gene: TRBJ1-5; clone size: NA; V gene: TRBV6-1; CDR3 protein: CASSDRTGGYQPQHF; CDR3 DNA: TGTGCCAGCAGTGATCGGACAGGGGGTTATCAGCCCCAGCATTTT
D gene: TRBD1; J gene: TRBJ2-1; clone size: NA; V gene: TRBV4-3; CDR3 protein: CASSGGTGGINEQFF; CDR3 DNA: TGCGCCAGCAGCGGGGGGACAGGGGGGATCAATGAGCAGTTCTTC
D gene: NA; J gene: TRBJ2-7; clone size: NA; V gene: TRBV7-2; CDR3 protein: CASSFGLAGVYEQYF; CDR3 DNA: TGTGCCAGCAGCTTTGGTCTGGCAGGGGTCTACGAGCAGTACTTC
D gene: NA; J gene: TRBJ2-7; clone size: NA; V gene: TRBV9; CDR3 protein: CASSVAPGDEQYF; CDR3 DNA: TGTGCCAGCAGCGTAGCCCCTGGCGACGAGCAGTACTTC
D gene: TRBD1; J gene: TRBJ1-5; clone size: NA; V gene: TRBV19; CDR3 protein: CASSSGTVTNDQPQHF; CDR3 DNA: TGTGCCAGTAGCTCCGGGACAGTCACTAACGATCAGCCCCAGCATTTT
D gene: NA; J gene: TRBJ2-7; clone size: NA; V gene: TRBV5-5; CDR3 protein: CASSWGLFSYEQYF; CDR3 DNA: TGTGCCAGCAGCTGGGGACTGTTCTCCTACGAGCAGTACTTC
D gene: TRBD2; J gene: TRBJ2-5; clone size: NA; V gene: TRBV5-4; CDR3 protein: CASSLGTSGRAWETQYF; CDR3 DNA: TGTGCCAGCAGCTTGGGGACTAGCGGGAGGGCCTGGGAGACCCAGTACTTC
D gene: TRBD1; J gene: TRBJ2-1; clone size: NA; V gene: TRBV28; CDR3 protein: CASSLGTGGRNEQFF; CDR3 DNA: TGTGCCAGCAGTTTAGGGACAGGGGGCCGCAATGAGCAGTTCTTC
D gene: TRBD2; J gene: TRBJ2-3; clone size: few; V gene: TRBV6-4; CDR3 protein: CASSERGGTDTQYF; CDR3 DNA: TGTGCCAGCAGTGAGCGGGGGGGCACAGATACGCAGTATTTT
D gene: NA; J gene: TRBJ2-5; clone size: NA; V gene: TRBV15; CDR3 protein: CATSRGETQYF; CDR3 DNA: TGTGCCACCAGCAGAGGTGAGACCCAGTACTTC
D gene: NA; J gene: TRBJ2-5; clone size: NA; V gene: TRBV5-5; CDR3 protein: CASSSGHPVETQYF; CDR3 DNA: TGTGCCAGCAGCTCGGGACACCCAGTGGAGACCCAGTACTTC
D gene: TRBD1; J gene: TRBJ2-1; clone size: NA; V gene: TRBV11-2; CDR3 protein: CASSSFGRGNEQFF; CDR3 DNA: TGTGCCAGCAGCTCTTTCGGCAGGGGGAATGAGCAGTTCTTC
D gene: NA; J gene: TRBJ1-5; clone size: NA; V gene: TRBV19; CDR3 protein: CASSIGAGQPQHF; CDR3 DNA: TGTGCCAGTAGTATCGGGGCAGGTCAGCCCCAGCATTTT
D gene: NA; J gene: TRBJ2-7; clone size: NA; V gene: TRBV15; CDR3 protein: CATSRVTASYEQYF; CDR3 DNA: TGTGCCACCAGCAGAGTAACAGCCTCCTACGAGCAGTACTTC
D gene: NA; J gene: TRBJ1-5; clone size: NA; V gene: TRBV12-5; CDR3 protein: CASGFPGNQPQHF; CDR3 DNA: TGTGCTAGTGGTTTTCCGGGGAATCAGCCCCAGCATTTT
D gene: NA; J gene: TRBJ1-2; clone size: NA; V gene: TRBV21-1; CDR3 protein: CASSLTQGGRHGYTF; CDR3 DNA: TGTGCCAGCAGCCTTACCCAGGGGGGGAGGCATGGCTACACCTTC
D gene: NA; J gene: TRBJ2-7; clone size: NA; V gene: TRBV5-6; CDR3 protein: CASSSRDTDEQYF; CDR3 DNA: TGTGCCAGCAGCTCCCGGGACACAGACGAGCAGTACTTC
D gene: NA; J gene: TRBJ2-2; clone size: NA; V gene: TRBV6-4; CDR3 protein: CASSDSATGELFF; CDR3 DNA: TGTGCCAGCAGTGACTCGGCTACCGGGGAGCTGTTTTTT
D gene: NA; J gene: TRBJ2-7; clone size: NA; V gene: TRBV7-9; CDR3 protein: CASNKNEDYEQYF; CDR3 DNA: TGTGCCAGCAACAAGAATGAAGATTACGAGCAGTACTTC
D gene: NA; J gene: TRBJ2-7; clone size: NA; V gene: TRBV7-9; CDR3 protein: CASSAQPYEQYF; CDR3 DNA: TGTGCCAGCAGCGCACAGCCCTACGAGCAGTACTTC
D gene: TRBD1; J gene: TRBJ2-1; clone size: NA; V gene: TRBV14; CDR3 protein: CASSQERGTGFFNEQFF; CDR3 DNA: TGTGCCAGCAGCCAAGAAAGGGGGACAGGGTTCTTTAATGAGCAGTTCTTC
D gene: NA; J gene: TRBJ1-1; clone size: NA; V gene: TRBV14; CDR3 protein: CASSQQGAGYTEAFF; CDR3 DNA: TGTGCCAGCAGCCAACAGGGAGCCGGCTACACTGAAGCTTTCTTT
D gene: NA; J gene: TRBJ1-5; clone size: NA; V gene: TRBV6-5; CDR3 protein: CASRLVQNSNQPQHF; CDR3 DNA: TGTGCCAGCAGACTAGTCCAAAATAGCAATCAGCCCCAGCATTTT
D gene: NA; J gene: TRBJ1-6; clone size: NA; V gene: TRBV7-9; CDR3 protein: CASSLPSAGVDNSPLHF; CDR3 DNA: TGTGCCAGCAGCTTACCCTCGGCAGGGGTAGATAATTCACCCCTCCACTTT
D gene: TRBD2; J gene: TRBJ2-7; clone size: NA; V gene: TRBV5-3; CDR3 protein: CARGREFPYEQYF; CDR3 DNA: TGTGCCAGGGGGCGGGAGTTCCCCTACGAGCAGTACTTC
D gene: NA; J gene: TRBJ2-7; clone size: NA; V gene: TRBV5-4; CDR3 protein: CASSLREYSYEQYF; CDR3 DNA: TGTGCCAGCAGCTTGCGAGAATACTCCTACGAGCAGTACTTC
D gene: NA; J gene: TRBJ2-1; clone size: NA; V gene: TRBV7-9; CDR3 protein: CASSFLAEQFF; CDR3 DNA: TGTGCCAGCAGCTTCCTGGCTGAGCAGTTCTTC
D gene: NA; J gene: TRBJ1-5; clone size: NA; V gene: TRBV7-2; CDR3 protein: CASSSDRWGQPQHF; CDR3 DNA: TGTGCCAGCAGCTCCGACAGATGGGGTCAGCCCCAGCATTTT
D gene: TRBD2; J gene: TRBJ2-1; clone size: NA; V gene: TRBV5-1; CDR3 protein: CASSLGPAGYNEQFF; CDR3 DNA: TGCGCCAGCAGCTTGGGCCCAGCGGGGTACAATGAGCAGTTCTTC